This TCR beta chain was profiled in a study of persistence of HIV-infected CD4 T cells. The immunoSEQ assay was version 4, run in survey mode. Here immunoSEQ multiplex PCR was the method, and the copy in TCRdb shows in-frame clones only, minus some. The sample shows about 64,000 clones, 70% to 75% of them seen only once. This clone showed up just a few times. Its antigen is currently unknown. The CDR3 loop spans 18 amino acids. Germline V lookup: CDR1 SGHDN, CDR2 FVKESK. The J segment lost 4 bases and the V segment lost 1 base, leaving 5 bases of the junction unmatched. Cells were stimulated with overlapping HIV-1 Gag 15-mer peptides. CD40L/CD69 double-negative CD45RO-high memory CD4+ T cells were collected.

The specimen comprised CD4+ T cells sorted from PBMCs after roughly 18-hour stimulation, sampled from a patient who received antiretroviral therapy. The chain couples TRBV14 to TRBJ2-6; 12 nucleotides line up with TRBD1. The sequence was collected from an adult man with HIV who was CMV-seropositive. The CDR3 sequence: CASSQAGQGARGANVLTF. DNA for the CDR3: TGTGCCAGCAGCCAAGCGGGACAGGGGGCGCGCGGGGCCAACGTCCTGACTTTC.